The 27 T cell receptor beta chains given below trace back to one sample, sequenced in a study of identical twins. TCRdb redid the calling of the 5' RACE reads with MiXCR, one entry per CDR3 protein. The sample includes 650,000 to 750,000 distinct CDR3 sequences, over 20% seen only once; the top ten take 4% to 5.5%. The same data also contributed to another study, on T cells expressing NK-cell markers.

The specimen sequenced was PBMCs. The source is a young woman in good health.

This clonotype was counted a few times. This rearrangement joins TRBV15 to TRBJ1-2, with 9 bases identical to TRBD1. This CDR3 has 15 amino acids. Germline V gene data show CDR1 as LNHNV and CDR2 as YYDKDF (reference sequence). With V trimmed by 0 bases and J by 3 bases, 2 bases remained unmatched. CDR3 amino acids: CATSRDWTGDYGYTF. CDR3 nucleotides: TGTGCCACCAGCAGAGATTGGACAGGGGACTATGGCTACACCTTC.

Only a few counts were recorded for this clonotype. This rearrangement joins TRBV12-3 or TRBV12-4 to TRBJ2-2, with D possibly TRBD2 on 6 matching bases. The germline V and J ends were trimmed by 3 bases and 7 bases, with 12 bases remaining between them. The CDR3 loop spans 14 amino acids. The CDR3 region is CASSFREYDGELFF. DNA for the CDR3: TGTGCCAGCAGTTTCCGGGAGTACGACGGGGAGCTGTTTTTT.

This chain uses TRBV6-1 with TRBJ2-3; D perhaps matches TRBD2 (5 bases). Per germline, CDR1 MNHNS and CDR2 SASEGT. Trimming stripped 5 bases from V and 4 bases from J, with 16 bases between. The CDR3 extends over 15 amino acids. CDR3 sequence reads: CASSRATTTPDTQYF. CDR3 sequence (DNA): TGTGCCAGCAGTCGGGCTACGACTACTCCAGATACGCAGTATTTT.

Many counts were recorded for this clonotype. The V gene is TRBV7-9, the J gene TRBJ2-7; perhaps TRBD2 as D (5 bases). V lost 5 bases to trimming and J lost 2 bases, with 13 bases between them. The CDR3 consists of 14 residues. Per germline, CDR1 SEHNR and CDR2 FQNEAQ (reference sequence). The DNA of the CDR3 is TGTGCCAGCAGCCTCGCCCCACTAGCCTACGAGCAGTACTTC. This sequence encodes CASSLAPLAYEQYF.

V usage is TRBV7-2 and J usage is TRBJ2-1, with D perhaps given as TRBD1 or TRBD2 (6 bases each). Trimming cost V 4 bases and J 2 bases, with 15 bases left between them. Germline CDR1 SGHTA, CDR2 FQGNSA. The CDR3 has 16 residues. The CDR3, as DNA: TGTGCCAGCAGCTCACGGGCCGGGGGCGCCTACAATGAGCAGTTCTTC. This gives the protein CASSSRAGGAYNEQFF. Full variable domain (remainder filled in from reference TRBV7-2 and TRBJ2-1): GAGVSQSPSNKVTEKGKDVELRCDPISGHTALYWYRQSLGQGLEFLIYFQGNSAPDKSGLPSDRFSAERTGGSVSTLTIQRTQQEDSAVYLCASSSRAGGAYNEQFFGPGTRLTVL.

This clonotype was found a few times. The rearrangement links TRBV20-1 to TRBJ2-7, with TRBD1 identical over 9 bases. Germline values: CDR1 DFQATT, CDR2 SNEGSKA (reference sequence). This CDR3 spans 14 amino acids. J lost 4 bases, V lost 4 bases, and 8 bases had no gene match. The DNA of the CDR3 is TGCAGTGCTAATCCCGGGACAGGGTCGTACGAGCAGTACTTC. Its protein is CSANPGTGSYEQYF.

The sample holds a few counts of this clonotype. The gene calls are TRBV29-1 and TRBJ2-7, with 7 bases aligning to TRBD1. CDR3 length equals 13 residues. Trimming took 7 bases from V and 3 from J; bases not matched to a gene: 9. Per the germline V gene, CDR1 is SQVTM and CDR2 is ANQGSEA. This chain's CDR3 is CSAETGVSYEQYF. Written as DNA, the CDR3 is TGCAGCGCGGAAACAGGGGTAAGCTACGAGCAGTACTTC.

The chain employs TRBV11-2 and TRBJ1-1; no clear D gene. The CDR3 sequence is 12 residues long. CDR1 and CDR2 from the germline V gene are SGHAT and FQNNGV. V lost 4 bases, J lost 11 bases, and 14 bases lay in between. Written as DNA, the CDR3 is TGTGCCAGCAGCTCGTCGAGGATTCTGGCTTTCTTT. Protein: CASSSSRILAFF.

This clonotype was recorded at least ten times. The chain has TRBV9 and TRBJ1-2; no firm D call. The CDR3 sequence is 10 residues long. Germline V lookup: CDR1 SGDLS, CDR2 YYNGEE. Trimming left V 7 bases short and J 10 bases short, with 11 bases between. The CDR3 DNA follows: TGTGCCAGCGGTCCGGGTCCCTACACCTTC. It translates to CASGPGPYTF.

The sample holds a few counts of this clonotype. The V call is TRBV19, the J call TRBJ1-5; possible D gene TRBD1, 6 bases. CDR1 is LNHDA, CDR2 SQIVND, per germline (reference sequence). CDR3 length equals 14 residues. Trimming stripped 1 base from V and 11 bases from J, with 15 bases between. This CDR3 is CASSIAAGDRTQHF. CDR3 in DNA: TGTGCCAGTAGTATAGCGGCAGGGGATAGGACCCAGCATTTT.

This clonotype is a singleton in its sample. Germline is not matched at one junction end, which may reflect a read error. The gene calls are TRBV7-9 and TRBJ2-7, with D unclear. The CDR3 sequence is 11 residues long. Looked up from germline, CDR1 is SEHNR and CDR2 is FQNEAQ (reference sequence). The CDR3 is CASSFLYDQYF. The CDR3 DNA follows: TGTGCCAGCAGCTTCCTCTACGATCAGTACTTC.

V and J are TRBV10-3 and TRBJ2-7, with TRBD2 identical over 15 bases. V dropped 0 bases and J dropped 1; count of bases not matched to a gene: 4. This CDR3 region has 18 residues. Germline V CDR1 and CDR2: ENHRY, SYGVKD. The CDR3 nucleotides read TGTGCCATCAGTGAGTCGGGACTAGCGGGAGGCCTTTCCTACGAGCAGTACTTC. Translation gives CAISESGLAGGLSYEQYF.

This clonotype was seen a handful of times. The rearrangement uses TRBV10-3 and TRBJ2-5; D call uncertain. Trimming removed 0 bases from V and 0 bases from J, with 5 bases in between. The CDR3 runs to 14 residues. Germline V lookup: CDR1 ENHRY, CDR2 SYGVKD. CDR3 nucleotides: TGTGCCATCAGTGAGTCGGCCTACCAAGAGACCCAGTACTTC. Its translation is CAISESAYQETQYF.

The chain joins TRBV5-1 to TRBJ2-7; a possible D gene is TRBD2 (6 bases). In germline, CDR1 is SGHRS, CDR2 YFSETQ. V was clipped by 0 bases and J by 3 bases, with 22 bases between them. CDR3 size: 18 residues. The chain's CDR3 is CASSLATLLGGTFYEQYF. For the CDR3, the DNA is TGCGCCAGCAGCTTGGCCACCCTCCTTGGGGGGACCTTCTACGAGCAGTACTTC.

As regards this clonotype: One end of the junction varies from germline; a read error may be responsible. The V gene is TRBV7-2, the J gene TRBJ1-6; a possible D gene is TRBD1 (5 bases). The CDR3 consists of 13 residues. The germline CDR1 and CDR2 sequences are SGHTA and FQGNSA. This CDR3 is CASNLGVWSPLHF. Written as DNA, the CDR3 is TGTGCCAGCAACTTAGGGGTTTGGTCACCCCTCCACTTT.

J is TRBJ2-1 and V is TRBV5-1; the match to TRBD2 covers 7 bases. V was clipped by 0 bases and J by 7 bases; unmatched bases: 7. The germline CDR1 and CDR2 sequences are SGHRS and YFSETQ. This CDR3 spans 15 amino acids. The DNA for the CDR3 is TGCGCCAGCAGCTTGGGGGAGGGCCTGTGGAATGAGCAGTTCTTC. Its protein product is CASSLGEGLWNEQFF.

This clonotype showed up many times. The chain carries TRBV13 and TRBJ2-1, with D unclear. The CDR3 covers 13 residues. Trimming cost V 5 bases and J 6 bases, with 11 bases left between them. Germline values: CDR1 PRHDT, CDR2 FYEKMQ (reference sequence). For the CDR3, the DNA is TGTGCCAGCAGCCCGATGGACGGCAATGAGCAGTTCTTC. Encoded protein: CASSPMDGNEQFF.

This clonotype has only a few counts. The rearrangement uses TRBV2 and TRBJ2-3; 7 nucleotides align to TRBD2. The CDR3 extends over 15 amino acids. Looked up from germline, CDR1 is SNHLY and CDR2 is FYNNEI. Losses at the gene ends were 5 bases for V and 2 bases for J; bases not matched to a gene: 7. The CDR3 region is CASSYRLASTDTQYF. The CDR3 nucleotides read TGTGCCAGCAGTTACCGACTAGCTTCCACAGATACGCAGTATTTT.

This chain connects TRBV18 to TRBJ2-1, with 7 nucleotides matching TRBD2. The J segment lost 7 bases and the V segment lost 3 bases, leaving 9 bases of the junction unmatched. The germline CDR1 and CDR2 sequences are KGHSH and LQKENI. This CDR3 is 15 amino acids long. The CDR3 region is CASSPNLWTRNEQFF. The CDR3 DNA follows: TGTGCCAGCTCACCTAACCTTTGGACTAGGAATGAGCAGTTCTTC. The whole variable domain, remainder taken from reference TRBV18 and TRBJ2-1, is NAGVMQNPRHLVRRRGQEARLRCSPMKGHSHVYWYRQLPEEGLKFMVYLQKENIIDESGMPKERFSAEFPKEGPSILRIQQVVRGDSAAYFCASSPNLWTRNEQFFGPGTRLTVL.

The chain carries TRBV15 and TRBJ2-7, with D hard to call. V was clipped by 0 bases and J by 6 bases, with 15 bases between them. CDR1 and CDR2 (germline): LNHNV, YYDKDF (reference sequence). The CDR3 covers 15 residues. CDR3 nucleotides: TGTGCCACCAGCAGAGATTTGGGCTCGGTGGGCGAGCAGTACTTC. Amino acids: CATSRDLGSVGEQYF.

The CDR3 DNA follows: TGTGCCATCAGTGACTTTAGGGCTAGCGGGAGATCGAAGAGGGATGAAGATACGCAGTATTTT. This sequence encodes CAISDFRASGRSKRDEDTQYF. The rearrangement uses TRBV10-3 and TRBJ2-3, with TRBD2 matching 10 bases. The germline V gene has CDR1 ENHRY and CDR2 SYGVKD. After removal of 3 bases from V and 5 bases from J, the junction contained 23 bases not matched to a gene. CDR3 length: 21 residues.

The sample holds a few counts of this clonotype. The chain employs TRBV2 and TRBJ1-5; 7 bases match TRBD1. In germline, CDR1 is SNHLY, CDR2 FYNNEI. Trimming took 6 bases from V and 7 from J; bases not matched to a gene: 9. The CDR3 has 14 residues. In nucleotides, the CDR3 is TGTGCCAGCAGAAAAACAGGGGCAGGCCAGCCCCAGCATTTT. It codes for CASRKTGAGQPQHF.

The genes are TRBV27 and TRBJ1-2; no clear D gene. This CDR3 spans 14 amino acids. Germline loops: CDR1 MNHEY, CDR2 SMNVEV (reference sequence). Trimming stripped 5 bases from V and 4 bases from J, with 14 bases between. The CDR3, as DNA: TGTGCCAGCAGTATCCGATCTACGGCCTATGGCTACACCTTC. Its protein is CASSIRSTAYGYTF.

This chain links TRBV6-5 with TRBJ2-1, with D tentatively TRBD1 (6 bases). The germline V gene encodes CDR1 MNHEY and CDR2 SVGAGI. This CDR3 has 15 residues. The V gene lost 2 bases and the J gene lost 5 bases, with 13 bases spanning the gap. The chain's CDR3 is CASSYTGSPNNEQFF. The CDR3 nucleotides read TGTGCCAGCAGTTACACAGGGTCCCCGAACAATGAGCAGTTCTTC.

This clonotype was counted between two and nine times. V gene TRBV7-9 combines with J gene TRBJ2-6; 7 bases agree with TRBD1. V shed 7 bases, J shed 1 base, and the junction held 10 bases outside the gene matches. The CDR3 extends over 17 amino acids. Germline CDR1 is SEHNR and CDR2 is FQNEAQ (reference sequence). The CDR3 coding sequence is TGTGCCAGCACCATGGGACAGCTTATTTCTGGGGCCAACGTCCTGACTTTC. Amino acid sequence: CASTMGQLISGANVLTF.

The genes are TRBV7-3 and TRBJ2-5, with D uncertain. The CDR3 has 15 residues. V gave up 0 bases and J gave up 5 bases, with 13 bases separating them. Germline values: CDR1 SGHTA, CDR2 FQGTGA. The CDR3 DNA follows: TGTGCCAGCAGCTTAACCCCAGCCCTGGGGGAGACCCAGTACTTC. Translating it yields CASSLTPALGETQYF.

Only a few counts were recorded for this clonotype. The chain couples TRBV12-3 or TRBV12-4 to TRBJ2-2; D is possibly TRBD2 (5 bases). The CDR3 covers 15 residues. V was pared by 3 bases and J by 5 bases, with 13 bases between. The CDR3 sequence is CASSFPGWETGELFF. DNA of the CDR3: TGTGCCAGCAGTTTTCCGGGATGGGAAACCGGGGAGCTGTTTTTT.